These 21 T cell receptor beta chains originate from one sample sequenced in a study of OX40 agonist ivuxolimab in advanced cancers. The repertoire was sequenced with immunoSEQ multiplex PCR; TCRdb's copy has only in-frame clones and lacks some. The table has around 20,000 clones, more than 65% seen once. Sequencing used CD4+ or CD8+ T cells sorted from blood, obtained in a trial of the OX40 agonist ivuxolimab. Receptors were obtained from an adult with an advanced solid tumor such as melanoma, head and neck, liver or kidney cancer.

This clone appeared once. The chain combines TRBV19 with TRBJ2-2, with D unresolved. Germline CDR1 reads LNHDA; CDR2 reads SQIVND (reference sequence). The CDR3 is made up of 13 amino acids. V lost 7 bases, J lost 6 bases, and 12 bases lay in between. The CDR3 DNA sequence: TGTGCCAGTACCAAGGTCTTCCCCGGGGAGCTGTTTTTT. Amino acid sequence: CASTKVFPGELFF.

The chain couples TRBV7-7 to TRBJ2-5; no reliable D call. The germline V gene has CDR1 SSHAT and CDR2 FNYEAQ (reference sequence). V was trimmed by 5 bases and J by 1 base, leaving 20 bases between them. The CDR3 runs 17 residues. The DNA of the CDR3 is TGTGCCAGCAGCGCTTACACCGACACCGCTTGCCAAGAGACCCAGTACTTC. It specifies CASSAYTDTACQETQYF.

As DNA, the CDR3 is TGTGCCAGCAGTTACTCAGGACAGGGAGGGACTGAAGCTTTCTTT. This sequence encodes CASSYSGQGGTEAFF. The J gene is TRBJ1-1, the V gene TRBV6-6; TRBD1 agrees at 8 bases. Per germline, CDR1 MNHNY and CDR2 SVGAGI (reference sequence). There are 15 residues in the CDR3. Trimming took 0 bases from V and 5 from J; bases not matched to a gene: 5.

The chain is built from TRBV7-2 and TRBJ2-1; TRBD2 might be the D (6 bases). Germline CDR1 and CDR2: SGHTA and FQGNSA. Trimming took 1 base from V and 8 from J, leaving 15 bases between them. The CDR3 is 15 residues long. The CDR3 sequence is CASSLGRGYRDEQFF. The CDR3 bases are TGTGCCAGCAGCTTAGGGCGGGGTTATAGGGATGAGCAGTTCTTC.

The chain links TRBV7-9 to TRBJ2-1; 7 nucleotides line up with TRBD2. The V gene end was trimmed by 0 bases and the J gene end by 8 bases; junction bases not matched to a gene: 7. The CDR3 has 15 residues. The germline CDR1 and CDR2 sequences are SEHNR and FQNEAQ (reference sequence). The CDR3 sequence: CASSLAGGSWDEQFF. For the CDR3, the DNA is TGTGCCAGCAGCTTAGCGGGGGGGTCTTGGGATGAGCAGTTCTTC.

V usage is TRBV11-2 and J usage is TRBJ2-2; 8 bases agree with TRBD1. Trimming at V came to 4 bases and at J to 8 bases, leaving 18 bases not matched to a gene. Germline lookup yields CDR1 SGHAT and CDR2 FQNNGV. The CDR3 totals 18 residues. DNA of the CDR3: TGTGCCAGCAGCTCTTCAGGGGGCGCAGCTGGTTTAACGGGGGAGCTGTTTTTT. This codes for CASSSSGGAAGLTGELFF.

The V gene is TRBV5-6, the J gene TRBJ2-1, with TRBD1 matching 8 bases. Germline V gene data show CDR1 as SGHDT and CDR2 as YYEEEE. The ends lost 3 bases at V and 6 bases at J; junction bases unmatched: 2. This CDR3 region has 13 residues. This CDR3 is CASSWGQVNEQFF. CDR3 DNA: TGTGCCAGCAGCTGGGGACAGGTCAATGAGCAGTTCTTC.

This clone was observed once. CDR3 in DNA: TGTGCTAGCGGTCCTCAAGGACAGGCGGCCGAGCAGTACTTC. This codes for CASGPQGQAAEQYF. The chain couples TRBV7-7 to TRBJ2-7; D is perhaps TRBD1 (7 bases). Germline V gives CDR1 SSHAT, CDR2 FNYEAQ (reference sequence). The CDR3 length is 14 residues.

CDR3 in amino acids: CASSLNSGYIAYTF. In DNA, the CDR3 is TGTGCCAGCAGTTTGAATTCAGGTTACATTGCCTACACCTTC. The chain is built from TRBV27 and TRBJ1-2; D is undetermined. The germline V and J ends were trimmed by 3 bases and 10 bases, with 18 bases remaining between them. This CDR3 has 14 amino acids. Per germline, CDR1 MNHEY and CDR2 SMNVEV (reference sequence).

The chain recombines TRBV7-3 with TRBJ1-5; D is uncertain. This CDR3 spans 14 amino acids. Trimming shortened V by 7 bases and J by 5 bases, and 15 bases separated the two germline ends. Germline lookup yields CDR1 SGHTA and CDR2 FQGTGA. This CDR3 reads CASIGDIKDQPQHF. DNA of the CDR3: TGTGCCAGCATCGGGGATATTAAGGATCAGCCCCAGCATTTT.

This chain uses TRBV27 with TRBJ1-6, with no clear D. The CDR3 totals 12 residues. V was clipped by 3 bases and J by 3 bases, with 0 bases between them. Germline CDR1 is MNHEY and CDR2 is SMNVEV (reference sequence). The CDR3 DNA reads TGTGCCAGCAGTTTCTATAATTCACCCCTCCACTTT. Translated, it gives CASSFYNSPLHF.

Here the CDR3 reads CASSVEGVYEQFF. The CDR3 DNA follows: TGTGCCAGCAGCGTAGAGGGGGTCTATGAGCAGTTCTTC. The chain employs TRBV9 and TRBJ2-1, with a weak D call TRBD1 (6 bases). CDR1 and CDR2 (germline): SGDLS, YYNGEE. The CDR3 consists of 13 residues. Trimming removed 0 bases from V and 8 bases from J, with 9 bases in between. The entire variable domain, with the rest obtained from reference TRBV9 and TRBJ2-1, is as follows: DSGVTQTPKHLITATGQRVTLRCSPRSGDLSVYWYQQSLDQGLQFLIQYYNGEERAKGNILERFSAQQFPDLHSELNLSSLELGDSALYFCASSVEGVYEQFFGPGTRLTVL.

The chain joins TRBV7-6 to TRBJ2-5, with D possibly being TRBD1 (5 bases). Trimming removed 5 bases from V and 4 bases from J, with 14 bases in between. CDR1 is SGHVS and CDR2 is FNYEAQ in the germline V gene. The CDR3 loop spans 14 amino acids. CDR3 protein: CASSPGQSGETQYF. CDR3 coding DNA: TGTGCCAGCAGCCCAGGACAATCGGGAGAGACCCAGTACTTC.

The gene calls are TRBV4-1 and TRBJ1-3; TRBD1 agrees at 9 bases. V lost 4 bases, J lost 2 bases, and 9 bases stayed unmatched. This CDR3 has 17 residues. Germline CDR1 and CDR2: MGHRA and YSYEKL. This chain's CDR3 is CASSPLPGQGTGNTIYF. Here the CDR3 DNA reads TGCGCCAGCAGCCCGTTACCGGGACAGGGAACTGGAAACACCATATATTTT.

The chain recombines TRBV7-9 with TRBJ2-2; D unclear. The CDR3 spans 12 residues. Trimming took off 0 bases at V and 13 bases at J, with 9 bases between the two ends. Germline loops: CDR1 SEHNR, CDR2 FQNEAQ (reference sequence). For the CDR3, the DNA is TGTGCCAGCAGCTTAGCCACGGACGGGCTGTTTTTT. Amino acid sequence: CASSLATDGLFF.

V usage is TRBV7-9 and J usage is TRBJ2-2; D remains unclear. The CDR3 runs to 14 residues. V dropped 2 bases and J dropped 0 bases, with 4 bases sitting between them. Germline values: CDR1 SEHNR, CDR2 FQNEAQ (reference sequence). The CDR3 sequence: CASSLTANTGELFF. Written as DNA, the CDR3 is TGTGCCAGCAGCTTAACGGCGAACACCGGGGAGCTGTTTTTT.

This chain joins TRBV28 and TRBJ2-1; unclear D gene. CDR1 is MDHEN and CDR2 is SYDVKM in the germline V gene. V dropped 3 bases and J dropped 9 bases, with 12 bases sitting between them. This CDR3 has 13 amino acids. The CDR3 DNA sequence: TGTGCCAGCAGTTTCAGTGGGAACGGTGAGCAGTTCTTC. Translation gives CASSFSGNGEQFF.

This rearrangement joins TRBV5-1 to TRBJ1-1, with a tentative D call TRBD1 (6 bases). With 3 bases removed from V and 4 bases from J, the gap between germline ends came to 16 bases. CDR3 length: 15 amino acids. Germline CDR1 SGHRS, CDR2 YFSETQ. The CDR3: CASSYEQGPFTEAFF. In DNA, the CDR3 is TGCGCCAGCAGCTACGAACAGGGCCCGTTCACTGAAGCTTTCTTT.

The CDR3 DNA reads TGTGCCAGCAGTGAAACGGGGTTATGGAATCAGCCCCAGCATTTT. This translates into CASSETGLWNQPQHF. V gene TRBV2 combines with J gene TRBJ1-5; D is unclear. The length of the CDR3 is 15 residues. Per the germline V gene, CDR1 is SNHLY and CDR2 is FYNNEI. The ends were cut back, 2 bases at V and 4 bases at J, with 12 bases in the middle.

The chain carries TRBV5-1 and TRBJ2-1; 8 bases align to TRBD2. J was trimmed by 2 bases and V by 1 base; bases with no gene match: 8. The CDR3 is made up of 17 amino acids. Germline assignment: CDR1 SGHRS and CDR2 YFSETQ. The CDR3 loop is CASSLHGLAGTYNEQFF. CDR3 in DNA: TGCGCCAGCAGCTTGCATGGGTTAGCGGGGACCTACAATGAGCAGTTCTTC.

This chain links TRBV7-2 with TRBJ1-6; D is unresolved. V was shortened by 1 base and J by 2 bases, with 12 bases between the two germline ends. Germline CDR1 SGHTA, CDR2 FQGNSA. The CDR3 has 17 residues. CDR3: CASSLGTAITYNSPLHF. The CDR3 DNA follows: TGTGCCAGCAGCTTAGGGACTGCGATAACCTATAATTCACCCCTCCACTTT.